This T cell receptor beta chain was retrieved from a study of graft-versus-host responses after intestinal transplantation. Study background: Tacrolimus plus steroids were given to all recipients for roughly three years, preceded by anti-thymocyte globulin induction. Whole-study findings and limits: Recipient bone marrow held GvH clones, some seen earlier in ileum or blood.

This clone was counted a single time. The antigen remains undetermined. Produced via immunoSEQ multiplex PCR; TCRdb's table is partial and in-frame only. The sample has 40,000 to 55,000 clones; about 95% are singletons. The V end lost 5 bases, the J end lost 9 bases, and 5 bases lay between the germline ends. CDR1 is SGHAT, CDR2 FQNNGV, per germline. CDR3 length equals 11 residues. The starting material was unstimulated CD8+ T cells sorted from spleen or lymph node cells, obtained before transplant. The TCR sequence derives from a human donor who was the organ donor for an intestinal transplant. The gene calls are TRBV11-2 and TRBJ1-6; no firm D call. CDR3 in DNA: TGTGCCAGCAGCGACGGTTCACCCCTCCACTTT. It specifies CASSDGSPLHF.